This TCR beta chain originates from a study of T-cell memory formation after mild COVID-19. The CDR3 sequence is 14 residues long. Trimming left V 4 bases short and J 5 bases short, with 12 bases between. Per the germline V gene, CDR1 is SGHRS and CDR2 is YFSETQ. TCRdb re-derived calls from the 5' RACE reads in MiXCR, one entry per CDR3 protein. The sample carries 300,000 or so distinct CDR3 sequences, 15% to 20% recorded once. Sequences were obtained from PBMCs or a T cell subset sorted from them (not recorded which). The sequence came from a young man who had mild COVID-19 (a few samples of this study predate the infection). Cell type and time point are not known. The genes are TRBV5-1 and TRBJ2-2; D perhaps matches TRBD2 (5 bases). CDR3 sequence: CASSPASGTGELFF. The CDR3 nucleotides read TGCGCCAGCAGCCCGGCCTCGGGGACCGGGGAGCTGTTTTTT. Full variable domain (remainder filled in from reference TRBV5-1 and TRBJ2-2): KAGVTQTPRYLIKTRGQQVTLSCSPISGHRSVSWYQQTPGQGLQFLFEYFSETQRNKGNFPGRFSGRQFSNSRSEMNVSTLELGDSALYLCASSPASGTGELFFGEGSRLTVL.